This TCR beta chain was identified during a study of CD8+CD57+ T cells in acquired aplastic anemia. Study conclusions and caveats: Patients did not significantly differ from controls in CD8+ Simpson's diversity.

With respect to this clonotype: Its antigen is undetermined.

Germline values: CDR1 SGHNT, CDR2 YYREEE (reference sequence). The V and J ends lost 0 bases and 4 bases respectively, with 14 bases between them. This CDR3 comprises 15 residues. The template used for profiling TCR beta VDJ and CDR3 was genomic DNA. Each CDR3 protein gets one entry after TCRdb re-called the reads with MiXCR. The table includes more than 70,000 distinct CDR3 sequences, 55% to 75% detected once. Patients included in sequencing had previously demonstrated CD8+CD57+ cell expansion by flow cytometry. This TCR was recovered from a human donor with aplastic anemia. The sequencing sample was made of sorted CD4+, CD8+, or CD8+CD57+ T cells (not recorded which) from PBMCs. The V and J genes are TRBV5-4 and TRBJ2-7; tentative D call: TRBD2 (6 bases). The DNA for the CDR3 is TGTGCCAGCAGCTTGGGGGGTTGGGGGAGGTACGAGCAGTACTTC. Encoded protein: CASSLGGWGRYEQYF. Complete variable domain (other parts from reference TRBV5-4 and TRBJ2-7): ETGVTQSPTHLIKTRGQQVTLRCSSQSGHNTVSWYQQALGQGPQFIFQYYREEENGRGNFPPRFSGLQFPNYSSELNVNALELDDSALYLCASSLGGWGRYEQYFGPGTRLTVT.